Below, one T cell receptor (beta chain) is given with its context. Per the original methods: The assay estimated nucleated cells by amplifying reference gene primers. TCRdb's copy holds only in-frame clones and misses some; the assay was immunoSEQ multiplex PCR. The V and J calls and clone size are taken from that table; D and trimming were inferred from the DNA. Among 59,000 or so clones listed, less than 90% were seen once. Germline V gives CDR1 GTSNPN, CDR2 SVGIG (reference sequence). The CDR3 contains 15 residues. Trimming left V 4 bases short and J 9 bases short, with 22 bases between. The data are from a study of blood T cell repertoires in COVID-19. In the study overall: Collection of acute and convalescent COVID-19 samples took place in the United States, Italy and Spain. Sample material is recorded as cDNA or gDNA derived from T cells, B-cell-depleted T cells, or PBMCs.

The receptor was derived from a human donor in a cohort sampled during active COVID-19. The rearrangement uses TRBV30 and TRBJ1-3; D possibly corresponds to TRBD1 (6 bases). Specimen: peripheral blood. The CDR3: CAWKWGYRAEGTIYF. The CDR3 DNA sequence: TGTGCCTGGAAGTGGGGGTACAGGGCGGAAGGCACCATATATTTT.